Shown below are 26 T cell receptor beta chains from a single sample sequenced in a study of blood T cell repertoires in COVID-19. Clones were read by immunoSEQ multiplex PCR, and TCRdb kept only the in-frame ones, dropping some. The table has hundreds of thousands of clones, 85% seen once; the top ten hold 2% to 3%. The sample taken for sequencing was PBMCs or T cells enriched from blood (not recorded which). The receptor source for this set is a woman between 45 and 65 years old who had recovered from COVID-19.

This clone was counted once. The V gene is TRBV5-4, the J gene TRBJ2-3; D uncertain. This CDR3 is built from 14 residues. V was cut by 4 bases and J by 0 bases, with 9 bases left in between. The germline V gene encodes CDR1 SGHNT and CDR2 YYREEE (reference sequence). The CDR3 DNA sequence: TGTGCCAGCAGCCCATTTCCCAGCACAGATACGCAGTATTTT. As protein: CASSPFPSTDTQYF.

The V and J genes are TRBV5-4 and TRBJ2-2; 14 bases agree with TRBD2. This CDR3 spans 17 amino acids. The germline V gene has CDR1 SGHNT and CDR2 YYREEE (reference sequence). J was trimmed by 4 bases and V by 0 bases; bases with no gene match: 2. The CDR3 DNA reads TGTGCCAGCAGCTTGGGACTAGCGGGAGGGGGCACCGGGGAGCTGTTTTTT. The encoded protein is CASSLGLAGGGTGELFF.

The chain couples TRBV5-8 to TRBJ1-5; the D gene is possibly TRBD1 (5 bases). Trimming took 5 bases from V and 2 from J, leaving 17 bases between them. CDR3 length equals 16 residues. CDR1 and CDR2 from the germline V gene are SGHTS and YDEGEE. This CDR3 reads CASRATQGGGNQPQHF. The CDR3 bases are TGTGCCAGCAGGGCCACGCAGGGCGGTGGCAATCAGCCCCAGCATTTT.

The CDR3 spells CASSPFQGVADTQYF. The CDR3 DNA reads as TGTGCCAGCTCACCGTTCCAGGGTGTCGCAGATACGCAGTATTTT. The chain has TRBV18 and TRBJ2-3; tentatively, D is TRBD1 (5 bases). The CDR3 totals 15 residues. V lost 3 bases and J 4 bases, leaving 14 bases between the germline ends. Looked up from germline, CDR1 is KGHSH and CDR2 is LQKENI.

This rearrangement joins TRBV19 to TRBJ1-1, with D possibly matching TRBD1 (5 bases). Trimming removed 4 bases at V and 5 bases at J, with 14 bases between. This CDR3 is built from 14 residues. In germline, CDR1 is LNHDA, CDR2 SQIVND (reference sequence). CDR3: CASSTSGGWTEAFF. The CDR3 DNA reads TGTGCCAGTAGTACGTCGGGGGGATGGACTGAAGCTTTCTTT. Together with reference TRBV19 and TRBJ1-1, the CDR3 gives the full variable domain: DGGITQSPKYLFRKEGQNVTLSCEQNLNHDAMYWYRQDPGQGLRLIYYSQIVNDFQKGDIAEGYSVSREKKESFPLTVTSAQKNPTAFYLCASSTSGGWTEAFFGQGTRLTVV.

This clone was seen a handful of times. This rearrangement joins TRBV10-1 to TRBJ2-7; TRBD2 might be the D (5 bases). The CDR3 is 13 residues long. The germline V and J ends were trimmed by 3 bases and 0 bases, with 6 bases remaining between them. CDR1 and CDR2 (germline): WNHNN, SYGVQD (reference sequence). The CDR3 sequence: CASSELGSYEQYF. The CDR3 DNA reads TGCGCCAGCAGTGAACTAGGCTCCTACGAGCAGTACTTC.

This clone was detected many times. The chain joins TRBV5-4 to TRBJ2-4; 9 nucleotides align to TRBD2. In germline, CDR1 is SGHNT, CDR2 YYREEE (reference sequence). There are 14 residues in the CDR3. V lost 4 bases and J lost 7; bases outside the gene matches: 6. CDR3 DNA: TGTGCCAGCAGCGCGGCGGGAGGGATGAACATTCAGTACTTC. Protein: CASSAAGGMNIQYF.

This clone was counted between two and nine times. The V call is TRBV7-2, the J call TRBJ1-2; 10 bases match TRBD1. CDR3 length: 15 residues. Looked up from germline, CDR1 is SGHTA and CDR2 is FQGNSA. V was clipped by 5 bases and J by 2 bases; unmatched bases: 5. The CDR3 DNA sequence: TGTGCCAGCAGCGGTGGGACAGGGGTAAACTATGGCTACACCTTC. Its protein is CASSGGTGVNYGYTF.

A few counts support this clone. The V call is TRBV19, the J call TRBJ1-5, with a tentative D call TRBD1 (5 bases). This CDR3 region has 16 residues. Germline lookup yields CDR1 LNHDA and CDR2 SQIVND (reference sequence). V dropped 6 bases and J dropped 2 bases, with 17 bases sitting between them. In DNA, the CDR3 is TGTGCCAGTAGCACCATCGACAGAGGAGGCAATCAGCCCCAGCATTTT. Translation: CASSTIDRGGNQPQHF.

This rearrangement joins TRBV3-1 (or the pseudogene TRBV3-2) to TRBJ2-7, with 11 bases identical to TRBD1. There are 15 residues in the CDR3. V dropped 4 bases and J dropped 3; count of bases not matched to a gene: 5. CDR1 and CDR2 from the germline V gene are LGHDT and YNNKEL (reference sequence). The CDR3 DNA reads as TGTGCCAGCAGCCTCCGGGACAGGGGGGACTACGAGCAGTACTTC. It translates to CASSLRDRGDYEQYF.

V and J are TRBV18 and TRBJ1-2, with TRBD1 matching over 9 bases. Trimming took 6 bases from V and 3 from J; bases not matched to a gene: 5. This CDR3 has 14 amino acids. Germline V gene data show CDR1 as KGHSH and CDR2 as LQKENI. The DNA of the CDR3 is TGTGCCAGCTCCGAGGGGACAGGGCACTATGGCTACACCTTC. This encodes CASSEGTGHYGYTF.

The rearrangement uses TRBV18 and TRBJ2-5; tentative D call: TRBD2 (6 bases). Germline CDR1 is KGHSH and CDR2 is LQKENI. Trimming took 3 bases from V and 3 from J, leaving 8 bases between them. The CDR3 extends over 13 amino acids. CDR3 residues: CASSPWGEETQYF. The CDR3 coding sequence is TGTGCCAGCTCACCTTGGGGGGAAGAGACCCAGTACTTC. The variable domain in full, completed from reference TRBV18 and TRBJ2-5, reads NAGVMQNPRHLVRRRGQEARLRCSPMKGHSHVYWYRQLPEEGLKFMVYLQKENIIDESGMPKERFSAEFPKEGPSILRIQQVVRGDSAAYFCASSPWGEETQYFGPGTRLLVL.

V is TRBV7-9 and J is TRBJ2-5, with D uncertain. V lost 5 bases, J lost 0 bases, and 7 bases lay in between. The CDR3 is 13 residues long. The germline V gene has CDR1 SEHNR and CDR2 FQNEAQ (reference sequence). The CDR3 reads CASSPVYQETQYF. CDR3 bases: TGTGCCAGCAGCCCCGTCTACCAAGAGACCCAGTACTTC.

The V gene is TRBV7-8, the J gene TRBJ2-1; 15 bases agree with TRBD2. The V gene end was trimmed by 5 bases and the J gene end by 6 bases; junction bases not matched to a gene: 2. CDR1 is SGHVS and CDR2 is FQNEAQ in the germline V gene. The CDR3 is 15 residues long. CDR3 sequence reads: CASSPGLAGGNEQFF. In DNA, the CDR3 is TGTGCCAGCAGCCCGGGACTAGCGGGAGGCAATGAGCAGTTCTTC.

This clone was counted a few times. CDR3 residues: CASSPGATGVSLHF. The DNA for the CDR3 is TGTGCCAGCAGCCCAGGGGCAACAGGGGTGTCCCTCCACTTT. The V call is TRBV7-2, the J call TRBJ1-6; 7 bases map to TRBD1. Trimming removed 5 bases from V and 14 bases from J; junction bases left unmatched: 12. Germline assignment: CDR1 SGHTA and CDR2 FQGNSA. The CDR3 spans 14 residues.

The sample holds one count of this clone. The chain recombines TRBV3-1 (or the pseudogene TRBV3-2) with TRBJ1-2, with D possibly being TRBD1 (6 bases). The V end was cut by 4 bases, the J end by 4 bases, with 10 bases between. This CDR3 has 13 residues. CDR1 is LGHDT, CDR2 YNNKEL, per germline (reference sequence). The CDR3: CASSRRQAYGYTF. CDR3 bases: TGTGCCAGCAGCCGCCGACAGGCCTATGGCTACACCTTC.

This clone has only one observation. This chain connects TRBV4-1 to TRBJ2-3, with TRBD2 matching over 9 bases. CDR3 length: 17 amino acids. The ends lost 0 bases at V and 0 bases at J; junction bases unmatched: 4. Germline V gene data show CDR1 as MGHRA and CDR2 as YSYEKL. CDR3 in DNA: TGCGCCAGCAGCCAAGACCCCGGGACTAGCAGCACAGATACGCAGTATTTT. Protein sequence: CASSQDPGTSSTDTQYF.

This chain uses TRBV19 with TRBJ2-1, with unresolved D. The CDR3 is 13 residues long. Germline V gene data show CDR1 as LNHDA and CDR2 as SQIVND (reference sequence). Trimming pared 10 bases from V and 1 base from J, leaving 11 bases between. The CDR3 sequence: CATLEASYNEQFF. DNA of the CDR3: TGTGCCACCCTCGAGGCTTCCTACAATGAGCAGTTCTTC.

V gene TRBV24-1 combines with J gene TRBJ2-2, with no clear D. Germline-derived CDR1 and CDR2 are KGHDR and SFDVKD. V was shortened by 4 bases and J by 1 base, with 3 bases between the two germline ends. This CDR3 has 13 amino acids. Here the CDR3 reads CATSERNTGELFF. The CDR3 DNA follows: TGTGCCACCAGTGAGAGGAACACCGGGGAGCTGTTTTTT.

V gene TRBV5-1 combines with J gene TRBJ1-2; TRBD1 aligns across 10 bases. CDR1 and CDR2 (germline): SGHRS, YFSETQ. Germline trimming cut 5 bases from V and 1 base from J; bases unmatched to any gene: 8. The CDR3 has 16 residues. CDR3 amino acids: CASSSGGQGGNYGYTF. CDR3 coding DNA: TGCGCCAGCAGTTCAGGAGGACAGGGGGGTAACTATGGCTACACCTTC.

This chain links TRBV30 with TRBJ1-1, with D uncertain. The CDR3 runs to 12 residues. Germline CDR1 and CDR2: GTSNPN and SVGIG (reference sequence). V was trimmed by 2 bases and J by 2 bases, leaving 6 bases between them. The chain's CDR3 is CAWSILNTEAFF. The DNA for the CDR3 is TGTGCCTGGAGTATTCTCAACACTGAAGCTTTCTTT. The whole variable domain, filled in from reference TRBV30 and TRBJ1-1, reads SQTIHQWPATLVQPVGSPLSLECTVEGTSNPNLYWYRQAAGRGLQLLFYSVGIGQISSEVPQNLSASRPQDRQFILSSKKLLLSDSGFYLCAWSILNTEAFFGQGTRLTVV.

V gene TRBV7-2 combines with J gene TRBJ2-1; the match to TRBD2 covers 10 bases. The CDR3 is 16 residues long. Looked up from germline, CDR1 is SGHTA and CDR2 is FQGNSA. V lost 3 bases to trimming and J lost 9 bases; unmatched junction nucleotides: 11. The CDR3 DNA reads TGTGCCAGCAGCTTTTCGGGACTAGCGAGAGGTAGTGAGCAGTTCTTC. This translates into CASSFSGLARGSEQFF. The full variable domain, with the rest looked up from reference TRBV7-2 and TRBJ2-1, is GAGVSQSPSNKVTEKGKDVELRCDPISGHTALYWYRQSLGQGLEFLIYFQGNSAPDKSGLPSDRFSAERTGGSVSTLTIQRTQQEDSAVYLCASSFSGLARGSEQFFGPGTRLTVL.

This chain connects TRBV7-9 to TRBJ2-5, with TRBD2 matching 13 bases. Germline lookup yields CDR1 SEHNR and CDR2 FQNEAQ (reference sequence). With V trimmed by 5 bases and J by 5 bases, 8 bases remained unmatched. CDR3 length: 16 amino acids. CDR3 region: CASSPLGTSGKETQYF. The CDR3 DNA follows: TGTGCCAGCAGCCCGTTGGGGACTAGCGGGAAGGAGACCCAGTACTTC.

The chain has TRBV15 and TRBJ2-1, with 7 nucleotides matching TRBD1. The germline V gene has CDR1 LNHNV and CDR2 YYDKDF (reference sequence). V shed 1 base and J 1 base; nucleotides not matched to a gene: 4. The CDR3 totals 16 residues. This chain's CDR3 is CATSRGTGPSYNEQFF. DNA of the CDR3: TGTGCCACCAGCAGAGGGACAGGCCCTTCCTACAATGAGCAGTTCTTC.

The V gene is TRBV28, the J gene TRBJ2-3, with 11 bases identical to TRBD2. The V and J ends lost 7 bases and 1 base, in that order; junction bases with no gene match: 4. Germline CDR1 MDHEN, CDR2 SYDVKM. CDR3 length equals 15 residues. CDR3 DNA: TGTGCCAGCACTGATAGCGGGGGGGGCACAGATACGCAGTATTTT. This sequence encodes CASTDSGGGTDTQYF.

This chain links TRBV5-1 with TRBJ2-1, with 12 bases lining up with TRBD2. This CDR3 spans 20 amino acids. Trimming cost V 4 bases and J 0 bases; bases outside gene matches: 14. CDR1 SGHRS and CDR2 YFSETQ come from the germline V gene. CDR3 in amino acids: CASSTRLGLAGRFSYNEQFF. CDR3 bases: TGCGCCAGCAGCACTCGGTTGGGACTAGCGGGCCGCTTCTCCTACAATGAGCAGTTCTTC.